The clone carrying this T cell receptor beta chain was seen more than once but under ten times. RNA transcripts were the template for amplifying TCR beta CDR3 regions. HTBI primers drove first-round RT-PCR of the TCR CDR3. TCRdb reanalysed the multiplex PCR reads using MiXCR and keeps one entry per CDR3 protein. The data contain about 360,000 distinct CDR3 sequences, about 12% of them seen just once; the ten biggest clones take up around a tenth. Germline CDR1 SEHNR, CDR2 FQNEAQ (reference sequence). J lost 5 bases, V lost 4 bases, and 5 bases had no gene match. The CDR3 runs 14 residues. This specimen comes from a study of T cells in Graves' hyperthyroidism and ophthalmopathy. Not enrolled were patients with uncontrolled infection, other autoimmune disease, pregnancy or lactation. PBMCs were collected from an approximately 9.3 ml volume of fresh peripheral blood.

The sequenced sample consisted of blood. The receptor's source is a young woman with Graves' hyperthyroidism. The V and J genes are TRBV7-9 and TRBJ2-7; TRBD2 aligns across 10 bases. The CDR3 region has the DNA TGTGCCAGCAGCTCTAGCGGGAGAGCCCACGAGCAGTACTTC. It is translated as CASSSSGRAHEQYF.